What follows are 3 T cell receptor beta chains derived from one specimen sequenced in a study of CD8+CD57+ T cells in acquired aplastic anemia. CDR3 and TCR beta VDJ profiling relied on a genomic DNA template. One entry per CDR3 protein results from TCRdb running MiXCR on the reads. The data contain some 220,000 distinct CDR3 sequences, approximately 35% of them singletons. The sequencing sample was made of sorted CD4+, CD8+, or CD8+CD57+ T cells (not recorded which) from PBMCs. The receptors were gathered from a human donor in good health, serving as a control.

As regards this clonotype: At one end the junction does not follow the germline gene, possibly because of a read error. The rearrangement links TRBV7-6 to TRBJ2-5, with 10 nucleotides matching TRBD1. Per the germline V gene, CDR1 is SGHVS and CDR2 is FNYEAQ. The CDR3 has 15 residues. CDR3: CASSLVTGGHETQYF. For the CDR3, the DNA is TGTGCTAGCAGCTTAGTGACAGGGGGCCACGAGACCCAGTACTTC.

In this sample, this clonotype turned up many times. The V call is TRBV6-1, the J call TRBJ2-7; D not certain. The germline CDR1 and CDR2 sequences are MNHNS and SASEGT. Trimming stripped 8 bases from V and 3 bases from J, with 17 bases between. The CDR3 is 14 amino acids. CDR3 in amino acids: CASHPDSLLYEQYF. In nucleotides, the CDR3 is TGTGCCAGCCATCCAGACTCCTTACTCTACGAGCAGTACTTC.

The rearrangement uses TRBV5-1 and TRBJ2-1; 11 bases are shared with TRBD2. The trim removed 2 bases at V and 3 bases at J, leaving 7 bases unmatched. CDR1 is SGHRS and CDR2 is YFSETQ in the germline V gene. The CDR3 runs to 17 residues. The CDR3 nucleotides read TGCGCCAGCAGCTTAATCGCCGGGACTAGCGGCTACAATGAGCAGTTCTTC. Encoded protein: CASSLIAGTSGYNEQFF.